This passage covers 32 T cell receptor beta chains from one sample sequenced in a study of shared clonotypes between healthy human individuals. Sequencing was performed with immunoSEQ multiplex PCR; in TCRdb, only in-frame clones are kept and a portion is missing. The sample includes around 980,000 clones, 78% of them seen just once. The material sequenced was memory CD4+ T cells from PBMCs. Subset in this sample: CD45RA-negative fraction. Source of these receptors: a man between 18 and 35 years old in good health. Some clones in this sample may be carry-over from other donors' samples.

CDR3 in DNA: TGTGCCAGCATCTCCGGAGTAGCGGGAGCGGGGGAGCAGTACTTC. Amino acids: CASISGVAGAGEQYF. V usage is TRBV28 and J usage is TRBJ2-7, with 9 bases aligning to TRBD2. V dropped 7 bases and J dropped 7; count of bases not matched to a gene: 14. The CDR3 spans 15 residues. Germline CDR1 is MDHEN and CDR2 is SYDVKM.

The V call is TRBV4-2, the J call TRBJ2-2, with D perhaps TRBD1 (7 bases). This CDR3 has 15 residues. Trimming cost V 6 bases and J 3 bases, with 14 bases left between them. CDR1 LGHNA and CDR2 YNFKEQ come from the germline V gene. CDR3 bases: TGTGCCAGCAGGTCCAGGGGGGAGGACACCGGGGAGCTGTTTTTT. This sequence encodes CASRSRGEDTGELFF.

The chain is built from TRBV5-6 and TRBJ2-5, with D maybe TRBD1 (6 bases). V was trimmed by 4 bases and J by 2 bases, leaving 12 bases between them. CDR3 size: 14 residues. Looked up from germline, CDR1 is SGHDT and CDR2 is YYEEEE. The CDR3 nucleotides are TGTGCCAGCAGCAAACAGGGAATTCAAGAGACCCAGTACTTC. It codes for CASSKQGIQETQYF.

V is TRBV6-1 and J is TRBJ2-1; 10 bases are a match to TRBD2. This CDR3 comprises 16 residues. V lost 4 bases, J lost 5 bases, and 8 bases stayed unmatched. The V gene's germline CDR1 is MNHNS and CDR2 SASEGT. The CDR3 reads CASSGTSGGGNNEQFF. The CDR3 coding sequence is TGTGCCAGCAGTGGGACTAGCGGAGGGGGTAACAATGAGCAGTTCTTC.

This clone was detected many times. V gene TRBV28 combines with J gene TRBJ2-7; no firm D call. CDR3 length equals 13 residues. Germline lookup yields CDR1 MDHEN and CDR2 SYDVKM. V was shortened by 9 bases and J by 3 bases, with 15 bases between the two germline ends. The CDR3: CASGSTSHYEQYF. The CDR3 DNA reads TGTGCCAGTGGAAGTACCTCGCACTACGAGCAGTACTTC.

V and J are TRBV29-1 and TRBJ2-5; D possibly corresponds to TRBD1 (6 bases). The J call is in doubt because the DNA end fits TRBJ2-7 better. The CDR3 extends over 13 amino acids. Germline V gives CDR1 SQVTM, CDR2 ANQGSEA. CDR3 in DNA: TGCAGCGTCTCGAGGGGGAGTTCCTACGAGCAGTACTTC. Amino acids: CSVSRGSSYEQYF.

CDR3 amino acids: CATRLSRGVYPSYEQYF. Here the CDR3 DNA reads TGCGCCACCCGGCTAAGTCGCGGGGTTTACCCCTCCTACGAGCAGTACTTC. V gene TRBV10-1 combines with J gene TRBJ2-7, with a possible D match to TRBD2 (6 bases). The CDR3 runs to 17 residues. Germline CDR1 and CDR2: WNHNN and SYGVQD (reference sequence). Trimming took 10 bases from V and 0 from J, leaving 25 bases between them.

Points on this clone: The limits of the CDR3 on the DNA are not certain, so only TCRdb's listed CDR3 is given. This chain joins TRBV7-9 and TRBJ2-7; TRBD1 is the table's D call and was not checked against the DNA. The CDR3 length equals 12 residues, ends included. The germline V gene encodes CDR1 SEHNR and CDR2 FQNEAQ (reference sequence). The CDR3 loop is CASSFGAGALHF.

This clone showed up many times. The same CDR3 arises from other DNA sequences in this sample as well. The CDR3 DNA is TGTGCCAGCAGCGTAGGACCCACTTGGAGCGGGCCAAGCTCCTACAATGAGCAGTTCTTC. It is translated as CASSVGPTWSGPSSYNEQFF. V usage is TRBV9 and J usage is TRBJ2-1, with D perhaps TRBD2 (6 bases). Germline loops: CDR1 SGDLS, CDR2 YYNGEE. V lost 0 bases and J 0 bases, leaving 22 bases between the germline ends. CDR3 length: 20 amino acids. The whole variable domain, remainder taken from reference TRBV9 and TRBJ2-1, is DSGVTQTPKHLITATGQRVTLRCSPRSGDLSVYWYQQSLDQGLQFLIQYYNGEERAKGNILERFSAQQFPDLHSELNLSSLELGDSALYFCASSVGPTWSGPSSYNEQFFGPGTRLTVL.

The gene calls are TRBV18 and TRBJ2-7; 11 nucleotides align to TRBD1. CDR3 length equals 15 residues. V shed 3 bases, J shed 9 bases, and the junction held 10 bases outside the gene matches. Germline loops: CDR1 KGHSH, CDR2 LQKENI. CDR3: CASSPGTGGVIGQYF. As DNA, the CDR3 is TGTGCCAGCTCACCGGGGACAGGGGGTGTTATAGGGCAGTACTTC.

This clone was counted many times. This chain uses TRBV7-8 with TRBJ1-3; 7 positions match TRBD1. Germline CDR1 and CDR2: SGHVS and FQNEAQ. V shed 6 bases, J shed 0 bases, and the junction held 5 bases outside the gene matches. CDR3 length: 15 residues. CDR3 protein: CASRSGQNSGNTIYF. CDR3 DNA: TGTGCCAGCAGATCGGGACAGAACTCTGGAAACACCATATATTTT.

The chain employs TRBV28 and TRBJ1-3; no firm D call. CDR3 size: 14 residues. V was pared by 1 base and J by 0 bases, with 4 bases between. Germline loops: CDR1 MDHEN, CDR2 SYDVKM. The CDR3 sequence: CASSLLSSGNTIYF. The CDR3 region has the DNA TGTGCCAGCAGTTTATTGAGCTCTGGAAACACCATATATTTT. Full variable domain (remainder filled in from reference TRBV28 and TRBJ1-3): DVKVTQSSRYLVKRTGEKVFLECVQDMDHENMFWYRQDPGLGLRLIYFSYDVKMKEKGDIPEGYSVSREKKERFSLILESASTNQTSMYLCASSLLSSGNTIYFGEGSWLTVV.

The rearrangement links TRBV18 to TRBJ2-3, with 7 bases fitting TRBD2. Germline V gene sequence: CDR1 KGHSH, CDR2 LQKENI. There are 17 residues in the CDR3. Trimming at V came to 2 bases and at J to 4 bases, leaving 12 bases not matched to a gene. CDR3 coding DNA: TGTGCCAGCTCACCATTTTCTAGCGGACATGGTGCAGATACGCAGTATTTT. Its protein product is CASSPFSSGHGADTQYF.

The rearrangement joins TRBV4-1 to TRBJ1-5; D is undetermined. Germline V gene sequence: CDR1 MGHRA, CDR2 YSYEKL. The V gene lost 1 base and the J gene lost 8 bases, with 12 bases spanning the gap. The CDR3 has 14 residues. CDR3 sequence (DNA): TGCGCCAGCAGCCAAGTAGGCTGGGAGGAGCCCCAGCATTTT. Its translation: CASSQVGWEEPQHF.

The rearrangement links TRBV4-2 to TRBJ2-7; perhaps TRBD2 as D (5 bases). This CDR3 has 17 residues. V was trimmed by 0 bases and J by 2 bases, leaving 17 bases between them. Looked up from germline, CDR1 is LGHNA and CDR2 is YNFKEQ. The CDR3 DNA is TGTGCCAGCAGCCAAGACCAATCGGGGAAAACCACCTACGAGCAGTACTTC. Encoded protein: CASSQDQSGKTTYEQYF.

The V and J genes are TRBV7-9 and TRBJ1-1; D is possibly TRBD1 (5 bases). V was trimmed by 2 bases and J by 1 base, leaving 8 bases between them. This CDR3 is 14 amino acids long. CDR1 is SEHNR and CDR2 is FQNEAQ in the germline V gene (reference sequence). This chain's CDR3 is CASSLTGPNTEAFF. CDR3 coding DNA: TGTGCCAGCAGCTTAACAGGCCCGAACACTGAAGCTTTCTTT.

The V gene is TRBV5-1, the J gene TRBJ2-1; 9 nucleotides line up with TRBD2. CDR3 length: 15 residues. Germline V lookup: CDR1 SGHRS, CDR2 YFSETQ. The ends lost 0 bases at V and 6 bases at J; junction bases unmatched: 4. For the CDR3, the DNA is TGCGCCAGCAGCTTGGGGCTAGCGGGAATCAATGAGCAGTTCTTC. Translation: CASSLGLAGINEQFF.

The chain combines TRBV5-1 with TRBJ2-3; D might be TRBD1 (6 bases). The V gene's germline CDR1 is SGHRS and CDR2 YFSETQ. V was cut by 8 bases and J by 2 bases, with 15 bases left in between. This CDR3 contains 14 residues. The CDR3: CASTVGQHTDTQYF. CDR3 coding DNA: TGCGCCAGTACCGTCGGACAGCACACAGATACGCAGTATTTT.

Note on this clone: A much larger clone differs by one base, so this may be a read error. Other DNA sequences within the sample encode an identical CDR3. The chain couples TRBV6-5 to TRBJ2-5; D not certain. CDR3 size: 11 residues. Trimming cost V 6 bases and J 2 bases, with 4 bases left between them. The germline V gene has CDR1 MNHEY and CDR2 SVGAGI. This CDR3 is CASRRQETQYF. For the CDR3, the DNA is TGTGCCAGCAGGCGGCAAGAGACCCAGTACTTC.

Worth noting for this clone: Other DNA sequences of this sample code for an identical CDR3. V gene TRBV28 combines with J gene TRBJ1-1, with D tentatively TRBD1 (5 bases). There are 14 residues in the CDR3. V lost 6 bases and J 1 base, leaving 12 bases between the germline ends. From germline, CDR1 is MDHEN and CDR2 SYDVKM. In nucleotides, the CDR3 is TGTGCCAGCAGCCCCGGGACCACGAACACTGAAGCTTTCTTT. As protein: CASSPGTTNTEAFF.

The chain carries TRBV28 and TRBJ2-7; 11 bases match TRBD2. CDR3 length: 15 residues. Per the germline V gene, CDR1 is MDHEN and CDR2 is SYDVKM. V trimming: 7 bases; J trimming: 0 bases; junction bases outside the gene matches: 5. The CDR3 region is CASKLAGGSSYEQYF. The DNA of the CDR3 is TGTGCCAGCAAGTTAGCGGGAGGGAGCTCCTACGAGCAGTACTTC.

This clone appeared many times. The rearrangement joins TRBV7-9 to TRBJ2-7, with a weak D call TRBD1 (6 bases). V dropped 5 bases and J dropped 0 bases, with 17 bases sitting between them. Germline V gene lookup returns CDR1 SEHNR and CDR2 FQNEAQ (reference sequence). The CDR3 runs 16 residues. This CDR3 is CASSQPRDTYSYEQYF. The CDR3 coding sequence is TGTGCCAGCAGCCAACCCCGGGACACCTACTCCTACGAGCAGTACTTC.

The rearrangement links TRBV6-5 to TRBJ1-5; D is ambiguous. CDR1 is MNHEY and CDR2 is SVGAGI in the germline V gene. Trimming left V 0 bases short and J 6 bases short, with 6 bases between. This CDR3 has 13 residues. This CDR3 is CASSYSWGQPQHF. CDR3 sequence (DNA): TGTGCCAGCAGTTACTCATGGGGTCAGCCCCAGCATTTT.

The V call is TRBV7-2, the J call TRBJ2-3; D may be TRBD1 (6 bases). Germline-derived CDR1 and CDR2 are SGHTA and FQGNSA. Trimming took 4 bases from V and 6 from J, leaving 14 bases between them. The CDR3 sequence is 14 residues long. CDR3 region: CASSSGQPADTQYF. In DNA, the CDR3 is TGTGCCAGCAGCTCAGGACAGCCTGCGGATACGCAGTATTTT.

This rearrangement joins TRBV2 to TRBJ1-3; unclear D gene. The length of the CDR3 is 14 residues. With 8 bases removed from V and 4 bases from J, the gap between germline ends came to 15 bases. CDR1 is SNHLY and CDR2 is FYNNEI in the germline V gene. CDR3 coding DNA: TGTGCCAGCGTACGGCGCGAGGCGGGAAACACCATATATTTT. Encoded protein: CASVRREAGNTIYF.

This chain uses TRBV5-1 with TRBJ2-3; D uncertain. Per the germline V gene, CDR1 is SGHRS and CDR2 is YFSETQ. V was pared by 4 bases and J by 2 bases, with 8 bases between. There are 13 residues in the CDR3. For the CDR3, the DNA is TGCGCCAGCAGCAAGGACCTCACAGATACGCAGTATTTT. Amino acids: CASSKDLTDTQYF. Drawing the rest from reference TRBV5-1 and TRBJ2-3, the complete variable domain is KAGVTQTPRYLIKTRGQQVTLSCSPISGHRSVSWYQQTPGQGLQFLFEYFSETQRNKGNFPGRFSGRQFSNSRSEMNVSTLELGDSALYLCASSKDLTDTQYFGPGTRLTVL.

Remarks on this clone: One end of the junction fails to match germline, which may point to a read error. The rearrangement joins TRBV7-2 to TRBJ2-7, with 7 bases that match TRBD2. Looked up from germline, CDR1 is SGHTA and CDR2 is FQGNSA. The CDR3 covers 13 residues. The DNA of the CDR3 is TGTGCCAGCAGCCTAGCGGCTTTATACGAGCAGTACTTC. Translating it yields CASSLAALYEQYF.

The table lists this clone with a few counts. The chain recombines TRBV9 with TRBJ1-1; no definite D call. Germline CDR1 is SGDLS and CDR2 is YYNGEE. V lost 0 bases to trimming and J lost 4 bases, with 10 bases between them. The CDR3 extends over 14 amino acids. CDR3 region: CASSVGTDSTEAFF. In nucleotides, the CDR3 is TGTGCCAGCAGCGTAGGAACGGACTCCACTGAAGCTTTCTTT.

This chain uses TRBV18 with TRBJ2-5; D is ambiguous. V was clipped by 3 bases and J by 4 bases, with 9 bases between them. The V gene's germline CDR1 is KGHSH and CDR2 LQKENI. The CDR3 runs 13 residues. CDR3 nucleotide sequence: TGTGCCAGCTCACCCCCCACCCCAGAGACCCAGTACTTC. Its protein is CASSPPTPETQYF. Based on the CDR3 plus reference TRBV18 and TRBJ2-5, the full variable domain is NAGVMQNPRHLVRRRGQEARLRCSPMKGHSHVYWYRQLPEEGLKFMVYLQKENIIDESGMPKERFSAEFPKEGPSILRIQQVVRGDSAAYFCASSPPTPETQYFGPGTRLLVL.

This chain joins TRBV5-4 and TRBJ1-1; D not certain. The CDR3 loop spans 13 amino acids. V lost 3 bases and J lost 4, with 10 bases in between. Germline lookup yields CDR1 SGHNT and CDR2 YYREEE (reference sequence). The CDR3 DNA follows: TGTGCCAGCAGCTGGGGTATGGGCACTGAAGCTTTCTTT. Amino acid sequence: CASSWGMGTEAFF.

The chain uses TRBV30 and TRBJ1-2; 9 bases align to TRBD1. Germline assignment: CDR1 GTSNPN and CDR2 SVGIG (reference sequence). V lost 3 bases, J lost 5 bases, and 7 bases stayed unmatched. There are 14 residues in the CDR3. The CDR3 is CAWRETGGKYGYTF. CDR3 DNA sequence: TGTGCCTGGAGGGAGACAGGGGGAAAATATGGCTACACCTTC.

This clone was seen a single time. The chain uses TRBV6-1 and TRBJ2-7, with D tentatively TRBD1 (6 bases). Germline V gene data show CDR1 as MNHNS and CDR2 as SASEGT. Trimming removed 2 bases at V and 0 bases at J, with 11 bases between. The CDR3 is 15 residues long. CDR3 sequence reads: CASSERTGISYEQYF. Here the CDR3 DNA reads TGTGCCAGCAGTGAACGCACAGGGATCTCCTACGAGCAGTACTTC.